Presented here are 13 T cell receptor beta chains from one specimen sequenced in a study of radiation and T cells in renal cell carcinoma. Time point given: blood 4 weeks post-SBRT, at nephrectomy. Indicated treatment: 15 Gy SBRT to primary tumor, nephrectomy 4 weeks later. Libraries were prepared by immunoSEQ multiplex PCR; TCRdb keeps only in-frame clonotypes and omits some of them. The sample yields fewer than 200,000 clones, about 88% seen once. The sample was blood, taken from a patient whose treatment included radiotherapy and nephrectomy. These receptors were taken from a woman between 50 and 59 years old with renal cell carcinoma.

Only one count was recorded for this clone. CDR3 loop: CASSYFSSSGNTIYF. In nucleotides, the CDR3 is TGTGCCAGCAGTTACTTCAGTAGCTCTGGAAACACCATATATTTT. The chain is built from TRBV6-5 and TRBJ1-3; no reliable D call. Germline V CDR1 and CDR2: MNHEY, SVGAGI. V lost 1 base, J lost 0 bases, and 7 bases lay in between. The length of the CDR3 is 15 residues.

The rearrangement joins TRBV6-6 to TRBJ2-3; 7 bases are a match to TRBD1. The CDR3 length is 15 residues. Trimming cost V 5 bases and J 4 bases; bases outside gene matches: 9. Germline values: CDR1 MNHNY, CDR2 SVGAGI (reference sequence). The CDR3, as DNA: TGTGCCAGCAGTCACAGGGGCACGGGGCCAGATACGCAGTATTTT. As protein: CASSHRGTGPDTQYF.

V and J are TRBV6-5 and TRBJ1-1; 8 positions agree with TRBD1. Germline trimming cut 5 bases from V and 4 bases from J; bases unmatched to any gene: 9. Germline lookup yields CDR1 MNHEY and CDR2 SVGAGI. CDR3 size: 15 residues. The CDR3 spells CASSKKGQAATEAFF. The CDR3 nucleotides are TGTGCCAGCAGTAAAAAGGGACAGGCGGCCACTGAAGCTTTCTTT.

This clone was detected only once. This CDR3 is CASSGQSNSPLHF. In DNA, the CDR3 is TGTGCCAGCAGCGGACAAAGTAATTCACCCCTCCACTTT. V is TRBV7-6 and J is TRBJ1-6; the D gene is possibly TRBD1 (5 bases). The CDR3 contains 13 residues. Germline values: CDR1 SGHVS, CDR2 FNYEAQ. Between the trimmed V and J ends, which lost 5 bases and 6 bases, there was a span of 8 bases.

This sequence joins TRBV5-5 and TRBJ1-2, with D possibly TRBD1 on 6 matching bases. CDR3 length: 15 residues. Trimming took off 4 bases at V and 7 bases at J, with 20 bases between the two ends. Germline-derived CDR1 and CDR2 are SGHKS and YYEKEE (reference sequence). CDR3 protein: CASSRLQGHSLGYTF. In DNA, the CDR3 is TGTGCCAGCAGCCGACTACAGGGACATTCTCTTGGCTACACCTTC.

The rearrangement links TRBV18 to TRBJ1-5; tentative D call: TRBD1 (5 bases). Germline V lookup: CDR1 KGHSH, CDR2 LQKENI. The V gene lost 4 bases and the J gene lost 9 bases, with 13 bases spanning the gap. This CDR3 has 13 amino acids. The CDR3 DNA reads TGTGCCAGCTCACGGGGGGTTGAGCGGCCCCAGCATTTT. As protein: CASSRGVERPQHF.

The rearrangement uses TRBV29-1 and TRBJ2-3; TRBD1 or TRBD2 may be the D gene (6 bases each). The germline gives CDR1 SQVTM, CDR2 ANQGSEA. CDR3 length: 15 amino acids. The V and J ends lost 3 bases and 3 bases respectively, with 16 bases between them. Here the CDR3 DNA reads TGCAGCGTTGAGGGGGGACAAGGGGTGACAGATACGCAGTATTTT. Residues: CSVEGGQGVTDTQYF.

V usage is TRBV6-6 and J usage is TRBJ1-3, with TRBD1 matching 7 bases. CDR3 length: 16 amino acids. Germline values: CDR1 MNHNY, CDR2 SVGAGI (reference sequence). The V segment lost 6 bases and the J segment 0 bases; nucleotides outside the gene matches: 8. For the CDR3, the DNA is TGTGCCAGCAGAATAAGAACAGGGGACTCTGGAAACACCATATATTTT. Translation gives CASRIRTGDSGNTIYF.

This chain uses TRBV4-3 with TRBJ1-5; D ambiguous. The CDR3 runs to 15 residues. V lost 2 bases and J lost 6, with 14 bases in between. Germline-derived CDR1 and CDR2 are LGHNA and YSLEER. The CDR3 DNA reads as TGCGCCAGCAGCCAAACTTATAACGGGGTTCAGCCCCAGCATTTT. It yields the protein CASSQTYNGVQPQHF.

V is TRBV18 and J is TRBJ1-2; D not certain. CDR1 KGHSH and CDR2 LQKENI come from the germline V gene. CDR3 length: 15 residues. The germline V and J ends were trimmed by 4 bases and 2 bases, with 14 bases remaining between them. The CDR3 sequence: CASSRDEGFNYGYTF. CDR3 bases: TGTGCCAGCTCACGAGATGAGGGCTTCAACTATGGCTACACCTTC.

V usage is TRBV19 and J usage is TRBJ1-5; tentatively, D is TRBD1 (6 bases). The CDR3 runs to 16 residues. Between the trimmed V and J ends, which lost 6 bases and 5 bases, there was a span of 20 bases. Per the germline V gene, CDR1 is LNHDA and CDR2 is SQIVND (reference sequence). The CDR3 DNA reads TGTGCCAGTAGGGTACAACAAGACAGGTTGCATCAGCCCCAGCATTTT. Amino acids: CASRVQQDRLHQPQHF.

The genes are TRBV10-2 and TRBJ1-2, with D possibly matching TRBD1 (5 bases). Germline-derived CDR1 and CDR2 are WSHSY and SAAADI. The length of the CDR3 is 13 residues. Trimming pared 0 bases from V and 8 bases from J, leaving 10 bases between. CDR3: CASSESRGWGYTF. DNA of the CDR3: TGCGCCAGCAGTGAGTCAAGGGGATGGGGCTACACCTTC.

This clone appeared once. The V gene is TRBV4-1, the J gene TRBJ2-3; TRBD2 matches 9 bases. Germline trimming cut 5 bases from V and 6 bases from J; bases unmatched to any gene: 9. Germline CDR1 MGHRA, CDR2 YSYEKL. The length of the CDR3 is 15 residues. The CDR3 bases are TGCGCCAGCAGCACATCTAGCGGGGAGGCGGATACGCAGTATTTT. It encodes CASSTSSGEADTQYF.